These T cell receptor beta chains were read from a single sample in a study of T cells in tumors after PD-1 blockade. Libraries were prepared by immunoSEQ multiplex PCR; TCRdb keeps only in-frame clonotypes and omits some of them. The top ten hold about 15% of the sample, which has several thousand clones, around 60% seen once. This material consisted of tumor tissue, taken after anti-PD-1 treatment. The receptors come from a human donor with basal cell carcinoma. CDR3s include the opening cysteine and the closing phenylalanine or tryptophan. The D gene is left open where the match is weak. A clone size is listed for some rows: how often the clone was seen (once, few, many), or a class if it is expanded.

size	V	J	D	CDR3	DNA
-	TRBV27	TRBJ2-3	TRBD1	CASSLRRTRQGALDTQYF	TGTGCCAGCAGTTTAAGGCGCACCAGACAGGGGGCATTGGATACGCAGTATTTT
few	TRBV29-1	TRBJ2-3	-	CSVYVTGTQYF	TGCAGCGTTTATGTGACAGGAACGCAGTATTTT
-	TRBV24-1	TRBJ2-2	TRBD1	CATSDETGVNGELFF	TGTGCCACCAGTGATGAGACAGGGGTGAACGGGGAGCTGTTTTTT
-	TRBV5-4	TRBJ2-3	TRBD1	CASSPGQGAVTQYF	TGTGCCAGCAGCCCGGGACAGGGGGCCGTTACGCAGTATTTT
once	TRBV4-2	TRBJ2-5	-	CASSRNRDDETQYF	TGTGCCAGCAGCAGGAATAGGGATGATGAGACCCAGTACTTC
-	TRBV7-2	TRBJ1-2	-	CASSSATDLYGYTF	TGTGCCAGCAGTTCAGCGACGGATCTATATGGCTACACCTTC
-	TRBV2	TRBJ1-2	TRBD1	CASSRDPGQGGGYTF	TGTGCCAGCAGTAGAGATCCGGGACAGGGTGGCGGCTACACCTTC
-	TRBV19	TRBJ2-6	TRBD1	CASSPGTGPRGANVLTF	TGTGCCAGTAGTCCGGGGACAGGTCCCCGTGGGGCCAACGTCCTGACTTTC
-	TRBV6-9	TRBJ2-6	-	CASSSLWPYDKVGHVLTF	TGTGCCAGCAGTTCTTTATGGCCTTACGACAAAGTCGGGCACGTCCTGACTTTC
-	TRBV2	TRBJ2-7	-	CASAAQPLREQYF	TGTGCCAGCGCTGCGCAGCCTTTGAGGGAGCAGTACTTC
few	TRBV10-3	TRBJ2-3	TRBD2	CAISDRLAVPTDTQYF	TGTGCCATCAGTGACCGACTAGCGGTTCCCACAGATACGCAGTATTTT
large	TRBV1	TRBJ2-7	-	CTSSQTKREQYF	TGCACCAGCAGCCAAACAAAGAGGGAGCAGTACTTC
-	TRBV7-3	TRBJ2-1	-	CASSYQQGIYNEQFF	TGTGCCAGCAGCTACCAGCAGGGGATCTACAATGAGCAGTTCTTC
-	TRBV7-6	TRBJ2-1	TRBD1	CASSNLDRGQKASYNEQFF	TGTGCCAGCAGCAACCTGGACAGGGGGCAAAAAGCCTCCTACAATGAGCAGTTCTTC
-	TRBV7-2	TRBJ2-5	TRBD1	CASSSGTGQKETQYF	TGTGCCAGCAGCTCCGGGACAGGACAGAAAGAGACCCAGTACTTC
-	TRBV15	TRBJ2-2	TRBD1	CATSRDTGGYTGELFF	TGTGCCACCAGCAGAGATACAGGGGGTTACACCGGGGAGCTGTTTTTT
-	TRBV9	TRBJ2-2	-	CASSASPGELFF	TGTGCCAGCAGCGCCAGTCCCGGGGAGCTGTTTTTT